This T cell receptor (beta chain) was sequenced in a study of T cell repertoires in cytomegalovirus infection (dated 2019 in TCRdb). For context, the study as a whole: Recently identified HLA-C-restricted CMV epitopes, whose presentation resists viral immunomodulation, were targeted by peptide stimulations together with well-studied HLA-B-restricted epitopes. Donor HLA type was relevant to the analysis, because carriage of CMV infection together with the matching HLA type was indicated by public TCR beta signatures. The paper's findings and limits, for the study overall: In both this cohort and an independent cohort of 352 donors, the cumulative frequency of public TCR beta family members distinguished carriers of CMV infection plus the relevant HLA type. In the ex vivo response, HLA-C-restricted CMV-specific TCR beta clonotypes were dominant, and in two of eight donors the single most frequent clonotype came from this HLA-C-restricted group.

Reads for this sample came from an Illumina HiSeq 1500. Clones were called with MiXCR by TCRdb after fastp trimmed the public reads at Q25, and only in-frame beta chains were retained. For every CDR3 protein sequence, its rows merge into one entry that carries the most common genes and DNA. The sample profile shows approximately 730,000 distinct CDR3 sequences; about 28% of them were found once. The ten largest make up around 13% of the sample. The treatment or condition label here, explained by the study, means: in vitro stimulation with specific CMV peptide epitopes to enrich CMV-specific T cells. The CDR3 spans 14 residues, from the cysteine through the phenylalanine. Only the CDR3 part of the read is kept: 42 bases, read in frame from the first base. V was cut back by 7 bases and J by 3 bases, leaving a gap of 13 bases between them. Via the germline V gene, CDR1 is MNHEY and CDR2 SVGAGI. This clonotype was recorded at least ten times. The clone's antigen remains unknown. Base quality data are lacking; no much larger clone is found one base away.

The sequence came from a human donor in good health (CMV status not recorded). Some clones in this sample may be carry-over from other donors' samples. The chain links TRBV6-5 with TRBJ1-3; D gene: possibly TRBD1, on 5 matching bases. This specimen was cultured CD8+ T cells from PBMCs, taken from culture after CMV antigen stimulation. The CDR3 region has the sequence CASTYGGVGNTIYF. Here is the DNA: TGTGCCAGCACCTACGGGGGAGTTGGAAACACCATATATTTT.